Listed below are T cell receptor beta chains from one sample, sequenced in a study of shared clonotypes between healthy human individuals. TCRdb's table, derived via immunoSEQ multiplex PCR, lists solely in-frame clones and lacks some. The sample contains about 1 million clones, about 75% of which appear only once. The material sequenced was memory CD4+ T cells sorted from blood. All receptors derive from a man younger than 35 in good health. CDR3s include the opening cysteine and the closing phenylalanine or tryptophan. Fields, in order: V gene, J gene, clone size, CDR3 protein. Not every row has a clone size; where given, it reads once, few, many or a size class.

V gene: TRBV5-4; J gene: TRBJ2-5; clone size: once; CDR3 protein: CASSPPYEQGETQYF
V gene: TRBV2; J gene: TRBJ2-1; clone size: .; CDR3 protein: CASSEAGTSWPFF
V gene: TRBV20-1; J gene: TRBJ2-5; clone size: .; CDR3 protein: CSAWWEETQYF
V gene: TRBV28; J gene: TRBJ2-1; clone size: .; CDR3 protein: CASSFVSASGNNEQFF
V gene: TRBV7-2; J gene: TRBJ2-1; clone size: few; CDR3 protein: CASSLGGRHNNEQFF
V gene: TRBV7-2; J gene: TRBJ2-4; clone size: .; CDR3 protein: CASSLGILAKNIQYF
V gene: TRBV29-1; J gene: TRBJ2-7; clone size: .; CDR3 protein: CSVEQGGYEQYF
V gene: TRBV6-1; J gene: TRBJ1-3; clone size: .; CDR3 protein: CASSEAGGGSGNTIYF
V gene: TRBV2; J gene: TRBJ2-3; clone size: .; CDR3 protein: CASSILAGGPTFTQYF
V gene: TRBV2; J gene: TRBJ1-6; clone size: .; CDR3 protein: CASSGETNSPLHF
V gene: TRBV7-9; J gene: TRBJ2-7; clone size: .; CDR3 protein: CASSLVARREQYF
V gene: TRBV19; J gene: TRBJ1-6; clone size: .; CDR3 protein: CASTTQGSYNSPLHF
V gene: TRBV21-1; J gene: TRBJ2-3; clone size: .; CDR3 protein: CARILAGGCTQYF
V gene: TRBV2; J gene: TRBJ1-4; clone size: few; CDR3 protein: CASSLNMNEKLFF
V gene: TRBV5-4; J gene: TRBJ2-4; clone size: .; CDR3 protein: CASSLTASAKNIQYF
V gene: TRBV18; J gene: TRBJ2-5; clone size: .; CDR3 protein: CASSPFTQETQYF
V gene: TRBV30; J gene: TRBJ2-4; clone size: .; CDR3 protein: CAWAPGGLGLAKNIQYF
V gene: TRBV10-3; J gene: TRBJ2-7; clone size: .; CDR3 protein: CATETQGREYF
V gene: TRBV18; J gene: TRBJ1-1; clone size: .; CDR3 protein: CASSQGRNTEAFF
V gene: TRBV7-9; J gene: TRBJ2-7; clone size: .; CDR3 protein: CAGSVAGVGEQYF
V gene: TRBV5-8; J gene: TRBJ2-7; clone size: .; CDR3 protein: CASSLEGQNSYEQYF
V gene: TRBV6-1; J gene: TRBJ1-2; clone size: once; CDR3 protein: CASSEYSGNYGYTF
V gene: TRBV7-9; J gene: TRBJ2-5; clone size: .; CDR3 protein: CASSRDSLQETQYF
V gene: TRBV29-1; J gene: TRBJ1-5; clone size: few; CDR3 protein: CSVVERGNQPQHF
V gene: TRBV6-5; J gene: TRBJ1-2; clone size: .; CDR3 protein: CASYEGGYGYTF
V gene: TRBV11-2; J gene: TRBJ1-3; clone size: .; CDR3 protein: CASSLVWTAASGNTIYF
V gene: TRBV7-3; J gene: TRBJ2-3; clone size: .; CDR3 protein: CASSFTFTDTQYF
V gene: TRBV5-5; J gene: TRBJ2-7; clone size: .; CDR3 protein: CASSPGLLGYEQYF
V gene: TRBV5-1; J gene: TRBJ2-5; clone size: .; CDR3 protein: CASTLQGLAGVEAGTQYF
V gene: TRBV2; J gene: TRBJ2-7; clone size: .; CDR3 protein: CASSRTSGGAYEQYF
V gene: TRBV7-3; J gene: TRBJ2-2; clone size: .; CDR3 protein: CASSLHGLATRGELFF
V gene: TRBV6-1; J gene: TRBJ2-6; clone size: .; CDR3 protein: CASSEALLSGANVLTF
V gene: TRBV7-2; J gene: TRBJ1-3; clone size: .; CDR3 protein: CASSLDSGGNTIYF
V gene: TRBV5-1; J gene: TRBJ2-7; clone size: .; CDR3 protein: CASSAGTSSYEQYF
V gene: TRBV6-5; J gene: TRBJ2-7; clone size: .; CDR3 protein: CASSPGAGVAEQYF
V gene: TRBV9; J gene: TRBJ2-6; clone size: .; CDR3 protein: CASSSRVALSTGGANVLTF
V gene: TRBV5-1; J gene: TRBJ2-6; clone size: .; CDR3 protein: CASSLGGSGANVLTF
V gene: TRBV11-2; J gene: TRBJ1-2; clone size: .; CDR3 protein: CASSPRDGYGYTF
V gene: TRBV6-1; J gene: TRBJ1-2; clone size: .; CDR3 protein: CASSEVPGQGGRGYTF
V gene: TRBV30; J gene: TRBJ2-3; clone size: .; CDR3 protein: CAWSGGSGSTDTQYF
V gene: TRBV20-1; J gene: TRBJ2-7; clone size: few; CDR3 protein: CSARTGSEQYF
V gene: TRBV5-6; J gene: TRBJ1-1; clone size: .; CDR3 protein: CASSLVRPGPTPMNTEAFF
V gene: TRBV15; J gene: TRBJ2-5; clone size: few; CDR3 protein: CATSRDLVNQETQYF
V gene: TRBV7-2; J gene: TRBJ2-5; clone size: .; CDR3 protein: CASSWTSGQETQYF
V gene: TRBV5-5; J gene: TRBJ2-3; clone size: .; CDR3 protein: CASSLNPAGVTDTQYF
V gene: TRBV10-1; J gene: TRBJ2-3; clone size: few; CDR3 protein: CASSEVGGRLRTDTQYF
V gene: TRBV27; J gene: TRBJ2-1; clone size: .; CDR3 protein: CASSPFPAWGNEQFF
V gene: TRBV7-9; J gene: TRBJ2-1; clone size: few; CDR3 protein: CASSINEQFF
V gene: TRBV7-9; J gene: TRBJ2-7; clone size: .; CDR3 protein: CASSLAGVGEQYF
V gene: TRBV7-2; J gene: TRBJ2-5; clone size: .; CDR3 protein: CASSKRLAGEETQYF
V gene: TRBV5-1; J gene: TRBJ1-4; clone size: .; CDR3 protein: CASSLEGFGEKLFF
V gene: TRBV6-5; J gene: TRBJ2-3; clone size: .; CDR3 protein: CASKGRGGADTQYF